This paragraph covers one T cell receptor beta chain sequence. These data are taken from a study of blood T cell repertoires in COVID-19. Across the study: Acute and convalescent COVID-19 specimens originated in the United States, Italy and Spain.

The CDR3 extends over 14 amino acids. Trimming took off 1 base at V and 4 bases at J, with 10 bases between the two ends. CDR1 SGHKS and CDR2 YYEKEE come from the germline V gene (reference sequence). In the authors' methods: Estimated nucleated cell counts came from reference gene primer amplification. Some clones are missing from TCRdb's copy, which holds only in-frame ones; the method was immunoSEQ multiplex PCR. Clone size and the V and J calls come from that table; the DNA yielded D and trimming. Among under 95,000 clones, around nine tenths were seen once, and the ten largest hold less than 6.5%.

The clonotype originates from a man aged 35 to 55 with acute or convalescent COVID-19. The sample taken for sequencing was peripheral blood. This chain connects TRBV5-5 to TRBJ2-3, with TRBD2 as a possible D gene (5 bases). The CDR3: CASSLRLAPDTQYF. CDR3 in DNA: TGTGCCAGCAGCTTGAGGCTAGCCCCAGATACGCAGTATTTT.